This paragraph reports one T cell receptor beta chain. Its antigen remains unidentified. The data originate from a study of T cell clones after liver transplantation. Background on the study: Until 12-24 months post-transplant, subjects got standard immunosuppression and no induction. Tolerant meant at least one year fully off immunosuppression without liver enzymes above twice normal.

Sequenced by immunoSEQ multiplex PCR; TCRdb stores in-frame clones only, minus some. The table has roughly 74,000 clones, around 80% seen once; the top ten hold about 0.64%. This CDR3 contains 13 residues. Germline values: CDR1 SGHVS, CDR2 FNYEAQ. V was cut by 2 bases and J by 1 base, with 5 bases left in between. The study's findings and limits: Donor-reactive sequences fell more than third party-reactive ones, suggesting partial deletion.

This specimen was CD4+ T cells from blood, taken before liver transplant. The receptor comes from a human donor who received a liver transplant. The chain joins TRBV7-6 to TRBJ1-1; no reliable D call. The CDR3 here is CASSLQQNTEAFF. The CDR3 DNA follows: TGTGCCAGCAGCTTACAACAGAACACTGAAGCTTTCTTT.